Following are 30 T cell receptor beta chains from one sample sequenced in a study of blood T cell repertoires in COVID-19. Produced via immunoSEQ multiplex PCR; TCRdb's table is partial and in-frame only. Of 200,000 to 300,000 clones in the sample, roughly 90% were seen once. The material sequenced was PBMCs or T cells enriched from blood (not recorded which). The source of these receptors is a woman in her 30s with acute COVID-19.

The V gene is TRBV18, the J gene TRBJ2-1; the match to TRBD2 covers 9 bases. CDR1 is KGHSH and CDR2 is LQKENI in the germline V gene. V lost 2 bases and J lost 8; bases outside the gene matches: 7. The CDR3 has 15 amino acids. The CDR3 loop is CASSPSAGGPDEQFF. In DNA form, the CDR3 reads TGTGCCAGCTCACCAAGTGCGGGGGGGCCGGATGAGCAGTTCTTC. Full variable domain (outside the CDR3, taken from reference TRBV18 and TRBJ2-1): NAGVMQNPRHLVRRRGQEARLRCSPMKGHSHVYWYRQLPEEGLKFMVYLQKENIIDESGMPKERFSAEFPKEGPSILRIQQVVRGDSAAYFCASSPSAGGPDEQFFGPGTRLTVL.

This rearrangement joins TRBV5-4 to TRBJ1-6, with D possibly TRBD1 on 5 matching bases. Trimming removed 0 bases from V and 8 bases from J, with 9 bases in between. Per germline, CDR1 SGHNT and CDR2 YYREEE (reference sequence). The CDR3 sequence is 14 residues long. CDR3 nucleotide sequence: TGTGCCAGCAGCTTGGTGCAGGGTGATTCACCCCTCCACTTT. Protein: CASSLVQGDSPLHF.

The CDR3 DNA is TGTGCCAGCAGCGTCGGGACAGGGCCCTACTCTGGAAACACCATATATTTT. It specifies CASSVGTGPYSGNTIYF. This rearrangement joins TRBV9 to TRBJ1-3; TRBD1 matches at 9 bases. V lost 2 bases and J lost 0; bases outside the gene matches: 6. Germline lookup yields CDR1 SGDLS and CDR2 YYNGEE. This CDR3 has 17 amino acids.

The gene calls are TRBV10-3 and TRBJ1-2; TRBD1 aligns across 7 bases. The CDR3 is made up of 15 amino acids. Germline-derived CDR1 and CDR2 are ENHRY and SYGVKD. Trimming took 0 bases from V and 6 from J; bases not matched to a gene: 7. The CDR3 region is CAISESNQGVHGYTF. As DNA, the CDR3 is TGTGCCATCAGTGAGTCGAACCAGGGGGTTCATGGCTACACCTTC.

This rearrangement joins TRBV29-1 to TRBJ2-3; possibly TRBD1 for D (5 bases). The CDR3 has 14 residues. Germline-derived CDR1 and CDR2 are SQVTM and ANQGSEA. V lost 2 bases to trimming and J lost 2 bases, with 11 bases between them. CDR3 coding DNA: TGCAGCGTTGAAAGTCAGGACAACACAGATACGCAGTATTTT. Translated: CSVESQDNTDTQYF.

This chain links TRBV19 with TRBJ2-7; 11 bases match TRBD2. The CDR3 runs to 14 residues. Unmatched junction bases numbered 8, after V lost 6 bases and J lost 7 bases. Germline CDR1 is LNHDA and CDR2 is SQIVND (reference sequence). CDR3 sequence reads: CASSPGTSGREQYF. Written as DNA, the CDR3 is TGTGCCAGTAGCCCTGGGACTAGCGGTCGGGAGCAGTACTTC.

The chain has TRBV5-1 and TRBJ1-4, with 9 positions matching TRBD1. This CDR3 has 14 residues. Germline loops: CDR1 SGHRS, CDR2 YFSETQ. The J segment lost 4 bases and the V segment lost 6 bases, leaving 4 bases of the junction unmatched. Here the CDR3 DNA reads TGCGCCAGCACTACAGGGGGCGATAATGAAAAACTGTTTTTT. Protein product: CASTTGGDNEKLFF. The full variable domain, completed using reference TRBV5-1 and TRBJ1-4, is KAGVTQTPRYLIKTRGQQVTLSCSPISGHRSVSWYQQTPGQGLQFLFEYFSETQRNKGNFPGRFSGRQFSNSRSEMNVSTLELGDSALYLCASTTGGDNEKLFFGSGTQLSVL.

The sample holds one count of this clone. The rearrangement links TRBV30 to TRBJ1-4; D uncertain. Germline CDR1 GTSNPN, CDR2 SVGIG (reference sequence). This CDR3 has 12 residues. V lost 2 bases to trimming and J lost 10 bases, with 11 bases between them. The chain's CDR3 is CAWSPRPGKLFF. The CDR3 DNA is TGTGCCTGGAGTCCCCGTCCCGGAAAACTGTTTTTT.

The CDR3 region is CASSLGRNTGELFF. DNA of the CDR3: TGTGCCAGCAGCTTGGGGAGGAACACCGGGGAGCTGTTTTTT. The genes are TRBV7-2 and TRBJ2-2; the D gene is possibly TRBD2 (5 bases). Germline lookup yields CDR1 SGHTA and CDR2 FQGNSA. The CDR3 loop spans 14 amino acids. V was pared by 3 bases and J by 1 base, with 6 bases between.

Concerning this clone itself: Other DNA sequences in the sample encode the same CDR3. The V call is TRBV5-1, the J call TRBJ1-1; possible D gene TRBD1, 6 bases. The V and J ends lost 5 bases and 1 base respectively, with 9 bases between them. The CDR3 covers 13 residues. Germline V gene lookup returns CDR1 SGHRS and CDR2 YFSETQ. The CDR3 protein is CASRSGQNTEAFF. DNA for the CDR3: TGCGCCAGCAGATCGGGACAGAACACTGAAGCTTTCTTT.

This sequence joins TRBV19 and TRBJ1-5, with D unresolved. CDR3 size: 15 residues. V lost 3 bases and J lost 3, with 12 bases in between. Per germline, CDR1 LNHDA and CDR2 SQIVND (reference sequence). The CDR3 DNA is TGTGCCAGTAGTATCGAGGATAGGTTCAATCAGCCCCAGCATTTT. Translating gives CASSIEDRFNQPQHF.

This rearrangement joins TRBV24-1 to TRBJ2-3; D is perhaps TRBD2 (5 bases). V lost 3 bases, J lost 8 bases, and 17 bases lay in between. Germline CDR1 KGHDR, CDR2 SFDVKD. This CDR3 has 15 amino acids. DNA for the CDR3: TGTGCCACCAGTGATGGAGGACGGACCGAGGGTACGCAGTATTTT. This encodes CATSDGGRTEGTQYF.

In DNA form, the CDR3 reads TGTGCCAGCAGCCATCCCAAGGGGAATCAGCCCCAGCATTTT. Translated: CASSHPKGNQPQHF. J is TRBJ1-5 and V is TRBV6-6, with D maybe TRBD1 (5 bases). The V gene lost 6 bases and the J gene lost 4 bases, with 13 bases spanning the gap. Germline loops: CDR1 MNHNY, CDR2 SVGAGI (reference sequence). This CDR3 has 14 amino acids.

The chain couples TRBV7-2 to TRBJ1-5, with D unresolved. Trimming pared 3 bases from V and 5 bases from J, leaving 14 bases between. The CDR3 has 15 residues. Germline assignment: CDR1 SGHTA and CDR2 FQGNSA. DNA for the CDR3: TGTGCCAGCAGCTTCCACAGTACCAATCATCAGCCCCAGCATTTT. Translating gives CASSFHSTNHQPQHF.

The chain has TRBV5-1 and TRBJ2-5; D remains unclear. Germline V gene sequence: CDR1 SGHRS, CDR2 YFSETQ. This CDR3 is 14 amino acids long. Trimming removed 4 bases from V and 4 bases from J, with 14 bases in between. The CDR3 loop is CASSPLESGETQYF. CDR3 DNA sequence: TGCGCCAGCAGCCCCCTAGAGTCTGGAGAGACCCAGTACTTC.

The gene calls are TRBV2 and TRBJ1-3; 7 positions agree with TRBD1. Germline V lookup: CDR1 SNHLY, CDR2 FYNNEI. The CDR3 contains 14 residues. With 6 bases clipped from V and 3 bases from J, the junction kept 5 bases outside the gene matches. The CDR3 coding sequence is TGTGCCAGCAGGCGCGGGACAGATGGAAACACCATATATTTT. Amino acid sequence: CASRRGTDGNTIYF. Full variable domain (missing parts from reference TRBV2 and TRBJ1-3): EPEVTQTPSHQVTQMGQEVILRCVPISNHLYFYWYRQILGQKVEFLVSFYNNEISEKSEIFDDQFSVERPDGSNFTLKIRSTKLEDSAMYFCASRRGTDGNTIYFGEGSWLTVV.

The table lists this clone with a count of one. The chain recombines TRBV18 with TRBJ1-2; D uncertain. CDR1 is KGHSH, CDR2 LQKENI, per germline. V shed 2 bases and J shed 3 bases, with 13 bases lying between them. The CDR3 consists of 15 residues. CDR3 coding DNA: TGTGCCAGCTCACCAGCGGTAGAGAGGGACTATGGCTACACCTTC. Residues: CASSPAVERDYGYTF.

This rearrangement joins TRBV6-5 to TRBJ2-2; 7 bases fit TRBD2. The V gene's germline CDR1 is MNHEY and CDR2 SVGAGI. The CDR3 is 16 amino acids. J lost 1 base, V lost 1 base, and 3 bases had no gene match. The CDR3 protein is CASSYLAGVNTGELFF. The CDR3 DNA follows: TGTGCCAGCAGTTACTTGGCGGGGGTGAACACCGGGGAGCTGTTTTTT.

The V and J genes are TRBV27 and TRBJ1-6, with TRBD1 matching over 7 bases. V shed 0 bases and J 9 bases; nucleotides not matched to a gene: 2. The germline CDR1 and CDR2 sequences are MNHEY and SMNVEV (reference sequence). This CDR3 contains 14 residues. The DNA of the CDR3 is TGTGCCAGCAGTTTATCTACAGGGGCTTCACCCCTCCACTTT. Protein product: CASSLSTGASPLHF.

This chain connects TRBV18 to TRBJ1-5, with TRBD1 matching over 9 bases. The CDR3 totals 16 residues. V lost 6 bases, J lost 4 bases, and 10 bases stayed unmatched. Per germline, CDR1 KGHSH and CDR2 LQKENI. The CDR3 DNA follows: TGTGCCAGCTCTCGCCTTCCGGGACAGGGTAATCAGCCCCAGCATTTT. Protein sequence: CASSRLPGQGNQPQHF.

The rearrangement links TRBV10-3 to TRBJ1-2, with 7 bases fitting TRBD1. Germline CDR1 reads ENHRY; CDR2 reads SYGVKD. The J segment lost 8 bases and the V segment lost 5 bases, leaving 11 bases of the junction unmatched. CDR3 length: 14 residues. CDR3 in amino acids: CAISQQDRQGGYTF. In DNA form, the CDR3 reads TGTGCCATCAGTCAACAGGACAGGCAAGGAGGCTACACCTTC.

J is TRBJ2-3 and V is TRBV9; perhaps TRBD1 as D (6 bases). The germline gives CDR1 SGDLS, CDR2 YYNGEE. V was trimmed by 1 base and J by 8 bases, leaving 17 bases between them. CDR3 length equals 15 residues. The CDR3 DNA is TGTGCCAGCAGCGTATCCTCAGGGGCTCTGGTTACGCAGTATTTT. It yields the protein CASSVSSGALVTQYF.

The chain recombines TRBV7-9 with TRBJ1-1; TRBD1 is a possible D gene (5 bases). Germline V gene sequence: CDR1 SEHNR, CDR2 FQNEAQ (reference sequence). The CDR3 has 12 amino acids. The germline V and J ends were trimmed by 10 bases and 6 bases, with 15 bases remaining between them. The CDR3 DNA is TGTGCCACCCAGCCGGGGGTCCCTGAAGCTTTCTTT. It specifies CATQPGVPEAFF.

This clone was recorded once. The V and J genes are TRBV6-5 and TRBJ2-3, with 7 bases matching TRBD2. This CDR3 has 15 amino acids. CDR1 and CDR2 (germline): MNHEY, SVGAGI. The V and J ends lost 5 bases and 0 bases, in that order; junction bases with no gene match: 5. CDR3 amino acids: CASSRTRLSTDTQYF. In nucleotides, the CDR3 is TGTGCCAGCAGTCGGACTAGACTAAGCACAGATACGCAGTATTTT.

The CDR3 region has the DNA TGTGCCAGCAGAGGGGGGGGAGGGTACACTGAAGCTTTCTTT. This sequence encodes CASRGGGGYTEAFF. V and J are TRBV11-2 and TRBJ1-1; D is possibly TRBD1 (6 bases). The V gene's germline CDR1 is SGHAT and CDR2 FQNNGV. The CDR3 totals 14 residues. Deletions cut 6 bases from V and 3 bases from J, with 14 bases between.

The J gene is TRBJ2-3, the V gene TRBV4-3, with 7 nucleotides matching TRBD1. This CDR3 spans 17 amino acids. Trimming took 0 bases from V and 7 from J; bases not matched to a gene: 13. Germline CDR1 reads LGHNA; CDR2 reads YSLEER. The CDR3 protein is CASSQETGTAKTNTQYF. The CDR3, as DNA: TGCGCCAGCAGCCAAGAGACCGGGACAGCGAAAACTAATACGCAGTATTTT.

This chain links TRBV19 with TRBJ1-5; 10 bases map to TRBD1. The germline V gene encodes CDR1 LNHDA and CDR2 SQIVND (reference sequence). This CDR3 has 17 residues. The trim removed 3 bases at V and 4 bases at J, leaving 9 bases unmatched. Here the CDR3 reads CASSMGLGQGFNQPQHF. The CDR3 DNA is TGTGCCAGTAGTATGGGGCTGGGACAGGGGTTTAATCAGCCCCAGCATTTT.

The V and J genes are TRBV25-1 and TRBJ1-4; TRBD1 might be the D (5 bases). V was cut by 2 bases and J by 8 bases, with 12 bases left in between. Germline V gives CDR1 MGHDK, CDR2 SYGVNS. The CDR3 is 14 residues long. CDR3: CASSERGGNEKLFF. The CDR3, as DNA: TGTGCCAGCAGTGAAAGGGGAGGGAACGAAAAACTGTTTTTT.

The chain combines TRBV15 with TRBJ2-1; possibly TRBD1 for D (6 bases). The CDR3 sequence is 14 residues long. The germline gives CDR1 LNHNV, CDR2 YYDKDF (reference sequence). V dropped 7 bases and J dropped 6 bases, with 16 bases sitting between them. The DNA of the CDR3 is TGTGCCACCAAGACAGGCCCTCGGGGCAATGAGCAGTTCTTC. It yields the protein CATKTGPRGNEQFF.

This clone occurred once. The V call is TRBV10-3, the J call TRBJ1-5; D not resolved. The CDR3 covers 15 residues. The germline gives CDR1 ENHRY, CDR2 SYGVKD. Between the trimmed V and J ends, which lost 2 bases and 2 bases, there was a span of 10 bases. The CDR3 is CAISEGSNGNQPQHF. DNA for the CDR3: TGTGCCATCAGTGAGGGTAGCAACGGCAATCAGCCCCAGCATTTT.